The sequence of this T cell receptor beta chain was determined in a study of PD-1 blockade in classical Hodgkin lymphoma. Overall study results and limits: Newly diagnosed patients were said to have less baseline TCR diversity than healthy donors did. Complete responders had baseline diversity similar to newly diagnosed patients.

The repertoire was sequenced with immunoSEQ multiplex PCR; TCRdb's copy has only in-frame clones and lacks some. This table holds just under 45,000 clones, 66% found once. V was pared by 0 bases and J by 6 bases, with 12 bases between. The CDR3 is made up of 15 amino acids. Germline V lookup: CDR1 SGHNT, CDR2 YYREEE (reference sequence). Time point meaning: cycle 4 day 1 (C4D1), after five to seven weeks of nivolumab. All the patients suffered relapse after autologous stem cell transplantation, and brentuximab vedotin exposure differed. On this clone itself: Its antigen is unknown.

V is TRBV5-4 and J is TRBJ2-2, with D unresolved. This receptor was identified in a human donor with classical Hodgkin lymphoma. Sample: peripheral blood mononuclear cells (PBMCs), taken before the fourth cycle of nivolumab. The CDR3 protein is CASSLAYSDAGELFF. For the CDR3, the DNA is TGTGCCAGCAGCTTGGCCTACAGTGATGCCGGGGAGCTGTTTTTT.